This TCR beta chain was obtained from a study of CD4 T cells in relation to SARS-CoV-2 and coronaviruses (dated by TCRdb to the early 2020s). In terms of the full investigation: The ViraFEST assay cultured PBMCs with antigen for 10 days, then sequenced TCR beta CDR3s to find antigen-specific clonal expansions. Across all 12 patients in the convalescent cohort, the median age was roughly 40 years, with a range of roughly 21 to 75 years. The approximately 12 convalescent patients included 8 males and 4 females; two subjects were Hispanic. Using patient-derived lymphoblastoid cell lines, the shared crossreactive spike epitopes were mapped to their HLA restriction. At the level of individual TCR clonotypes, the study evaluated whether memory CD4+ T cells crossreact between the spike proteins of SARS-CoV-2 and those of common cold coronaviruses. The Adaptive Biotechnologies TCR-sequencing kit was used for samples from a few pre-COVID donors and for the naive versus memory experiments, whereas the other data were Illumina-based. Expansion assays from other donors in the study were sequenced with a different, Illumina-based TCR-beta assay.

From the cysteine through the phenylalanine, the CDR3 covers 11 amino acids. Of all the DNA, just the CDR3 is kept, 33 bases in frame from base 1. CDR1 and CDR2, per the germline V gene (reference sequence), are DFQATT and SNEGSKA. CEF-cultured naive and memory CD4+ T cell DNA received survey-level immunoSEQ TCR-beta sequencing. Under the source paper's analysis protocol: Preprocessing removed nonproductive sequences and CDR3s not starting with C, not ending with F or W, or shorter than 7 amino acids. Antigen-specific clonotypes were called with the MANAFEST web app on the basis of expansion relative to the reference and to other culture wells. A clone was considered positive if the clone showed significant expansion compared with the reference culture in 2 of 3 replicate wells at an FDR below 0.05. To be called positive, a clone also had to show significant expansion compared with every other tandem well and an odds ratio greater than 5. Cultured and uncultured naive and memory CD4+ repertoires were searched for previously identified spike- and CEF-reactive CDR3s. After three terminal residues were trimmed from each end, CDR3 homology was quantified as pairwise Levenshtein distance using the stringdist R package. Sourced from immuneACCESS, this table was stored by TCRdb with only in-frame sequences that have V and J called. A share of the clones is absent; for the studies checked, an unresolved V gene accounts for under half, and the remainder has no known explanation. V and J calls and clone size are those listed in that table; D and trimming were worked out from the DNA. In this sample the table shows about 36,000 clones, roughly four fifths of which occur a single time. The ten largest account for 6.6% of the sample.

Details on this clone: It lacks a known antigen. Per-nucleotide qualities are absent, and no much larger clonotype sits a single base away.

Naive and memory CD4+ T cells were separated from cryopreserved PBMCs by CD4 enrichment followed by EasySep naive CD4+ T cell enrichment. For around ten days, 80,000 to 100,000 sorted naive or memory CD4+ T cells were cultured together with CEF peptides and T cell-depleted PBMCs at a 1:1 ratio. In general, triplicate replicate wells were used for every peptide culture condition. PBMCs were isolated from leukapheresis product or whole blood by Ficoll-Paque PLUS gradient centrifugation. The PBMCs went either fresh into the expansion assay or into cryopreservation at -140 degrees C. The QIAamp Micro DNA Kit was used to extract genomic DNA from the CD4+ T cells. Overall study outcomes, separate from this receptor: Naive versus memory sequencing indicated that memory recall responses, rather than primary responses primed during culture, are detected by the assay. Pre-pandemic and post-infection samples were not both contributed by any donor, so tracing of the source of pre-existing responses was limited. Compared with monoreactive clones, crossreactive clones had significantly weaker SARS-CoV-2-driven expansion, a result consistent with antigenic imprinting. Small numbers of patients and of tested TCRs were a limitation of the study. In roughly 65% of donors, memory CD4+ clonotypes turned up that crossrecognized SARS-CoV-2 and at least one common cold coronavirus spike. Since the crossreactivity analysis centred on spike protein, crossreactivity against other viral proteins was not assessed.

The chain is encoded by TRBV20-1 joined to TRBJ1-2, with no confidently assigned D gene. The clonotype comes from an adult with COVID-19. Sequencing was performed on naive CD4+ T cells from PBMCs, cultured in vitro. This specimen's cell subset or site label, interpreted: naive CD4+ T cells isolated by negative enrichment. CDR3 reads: CSTPLAYGYTF. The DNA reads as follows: TGCAGCACCCCTCTGGCCTATGGCTACACCTTC.